This paragraph covers one TCR beta chain sequence. Its cognate antigen is unknown. The source of the sample is a study of multiple sclerosis patients with progressive multifocal leukoencephalopathy. V lost 3 bases and J lost 0, with 15 bases in between. The CDR3 has 18 amino acids. Germline CDR1 is MNHEY and CDR2 is SMNVEV (reference sequence). Time point denoted: time of PML onset. Here immunoSEQ multiplex PCR was the method, and the copy in TCRdb shows in-frame clones only, minus some. The sample consists of 30,000 or so clones, 87% of them appearing once. Overall study findings and caveats: Expanded clones at PML onset predated and persisted through natalizumab therapy. No common TRBV or TRBJ usage or pairing appeared at PML.

This sample comprised PBMCs, obtained from a patient treated with natalizumab. This clonotype was obtained from a woman aged 40 to 50 with progressive multifocal leukoencephalopathy. The chain carries TRBV27 and TRBJ1-6; TRBD1 might be the D (6 bases). The CDR3 is CASSLAARGISYNSPLHF. Written as DNA, the CDR3 is TGTGCCAGCAGTTTGGCGGCGAGGGGGATCTCCTATAATTCACCCCTCCACTTT.